The rows below give T cell receptor beta chains drawn from one sample of a study of T-cell memory formation after mild COVID-19. TCRdb re-analysed the 5' RACE reads in MiXCR, keeping a single row per CDR3 protein. The profile shows 450,000 or so distinct CDR3 sequences, around 25% of them singletons. The sequenced sample consisted of PBMCs or a T cell subset sorted from them (not recorded which). These receptors were obtained from an adult woman who had mild COVID-19 (a few samples of this study predate the infection). Cell type and time point are not known. CDR3s include the opening cysteine and the closing phenylalanine or tryptophan. The D gene is left open where the match is weak. Clone size is stated in some rows and not others, as once, few, many or a class when expanded.

>NA|TRBV29-1|NA|TRBJ2-1
TGCAGCGTTACCGAATTCGGCATCTACAATGAGCAGTTCTTC
CSVTEFGIYNEQFF
>NA|TRBV5-4|NA|TRBJ2-1
TGTGCCAGCAGCTCGACAGCCTCCTACAATGAGCAGTTCTTC
CASSSTASYNEQFF
>NA|TRBV29-1|NA|TRBJ2-5
TGCAGCGTTGAAAGAGTGAGGGGGGAGACCCAGTACTTC
CSVERVRGETQYF
>TRBD2|TRBV6-5|NA|TRBJ2-3
TGTGCCAGCAGTAAGACTAGCGGGGGGTACCGGGCGGATACGCAGTATTTT
CASSKTSGGYRADTQYF
>TRBD1|TRBV7-8|NA|TRBJ2-1
TGTGCCAGCAGACCTAACTATGGACAGGCTTGGAATGAGCAGTTCTTC
CASRPNYGQAWNEQFF
>TRBD2|TRBV7-6|NA|TRBJ2-1
TGTGCCAGCAGCAACCTAGCGGGGGGGAGCGTTGGGCTCGAGTTCTTC
CASSNLAGGSVGLEFF
>NA|TRBV5-1|NA|TRBJ1-6
TGCGCCAGCAGCCTGGACCGCACGGGTTCACCCCTCCACTTT
CASSLDRTGSPLHF
>NA|TRBV19|NA|TRBJ1-1
TGTGCCAGTATCTGGACCGGGGGGCCGAACACTGAAGCTTTCTTT
CASIWTGGPNTEAFF
>TRBD1|TRBV6-5|NA|TRBJ2-7
TGTGCCAGCAGGCGACCGAAGACAGGGGCTCTTGATTGGCACGAGCAGTACTTC
CASRRPKTGALDWHEQYF
>NA|TRBV9|few|TRBJ2-1
TGTGCCAGCAGCGCGAGGGGGGGCCCTGTTTCCAATGAGCAGTTCTTC
CASSARGGPVSNEQFF
>NA|TRBV5-6|few|TRBJ2-1
TGTGCCAGCAGCTTTCGGGCAGGGCCCTACAATGAGCAGTTCTTC
CASSFRAGPYNEQFF
>TRBD1|TRBV29-1|NA|TRBJ1-2
TGCAGCGTTGCAGGACAGGAGTATGGCTACACCTTC
CSVAGQEYGYTF
>NA|TRBV5-1|NA|TRBJ2-4
TGCGCCAGCAGCTTGGAGGGGAGCTGGAACATTCAGTACTTC
CASSLEGSWNIQYF
>NA|TRBV30|NA|TRBJ1-2
TGTGCCTGGAGTGTACGGGAGAGGGTAGCCACCTTC
CAWSVRERVATF
>TRBD1|TRBV10-3|NA|TRBJ2-3
TGTGCCATCAGTGTACAGGGGGTTGGTGATACGCAGTATTTT
CAISVQGVGDTQYF
>TRBD1|TRBV5-4|NA|TRBJ2-7
TGTGCCAGCAGCCCCCTGGGGGACAGGACCTACGAGCAGTACTTC
CASSPLGDRTYEQYF
>NA|TRBV4-3|few|TRBJ2-1
TGCGCCAGCAGCCCAAGCGGCGCATATTACAATGAGCAGTTCTTC
CASSPSGAYYNEQFF
>TRBD1|TRBV13|many|TRBJ2-5
TGTGCCAGCAGCTTACTCCCCGGCAGGGGGCAAGAGACCCAGTACTTC
CASSLLPGRGQETQYF
>TRBD2|TRBV7-7|few|TRBJ2-3
TGTGCCAGCAGCTTAGCACTAGCGCCATTCGAGACGCAGTATTTT
CASSLALAPFETQYF
>TRBD1|TRBV5-1|few|TRBJ1-1
TGCGCCAGCAGCTGGTCAGGGGGCATGGAAGCTTTCTTT
CASSWSGGMEAFF
>NA|TRBV5-1|NA|TRBJ1-1
TGCGCCAGCAGCTTGGCTCTCCGGGAGAACACTGAAGCTTTCTTT
CASSLALRENTEAFF
>NA|TRBV28|NA|TRBJ2-5
TGTGCCAGCAGAACAGGGTACCAAGAGACCCAGTACTTC
CASRTGYQETQYF
>NA|TRBV5-1|NA|TRBJ1-1
TGCGCCAGCAGCTTGGCCCGGGGGCTGAACACTGAAGCTTTCTTT
CASSLARGLNTEAFF
>NA|TRBV29-1|NA|TRBJ2-7
TGCAGCGTTGAAGATTCGTCTCACCCCGGGAACGAGCAGTACTTC
CSVEDSSHPGNEQYF
>TRBD2|TRBV20-1|NA|TRBJ2-3
TGCAGTGCTAGCACTAGCGGGAGGCTCAGCACAGATACGCAGTATTTT
CSASTSGRLSTDTQYF
>TRBD1|TRBV18|NA|TRBJ1-1
TGTGCCAGCTCACCAAGGAACAGGGGGCAGAGTATGAACACTGAAGCTTTCTTT
CASSPRNRGQSMNTEAFF
>TRBD1|TRBV10-3|many|TRBJ2-1
TGTGCCATCAGTGAGAGCGTCCAGGGGGCTCCTATCGGGAAGTTCTTC
CAISESVQGAPIGKFF
>TRBD1|TRBV5-1|NA|TRBJ1-1
TGCGCCAGCCAGACAGGGGGCACTGAAGCTTTCTTT
CASQTGGTEAFF
>NA|TRBV7-8|NA|TRBJ1-1
TGTGCCAGCAGCTTAGCCCCTGAGGGACTTGAAGCTTTCTTT
CASSLAPEGLEAFF
>NA|TRBV12-5|NA|TRBJ2-3
TGTGCTAGTGCGGGGGAAGTTACGCAGTATTTT
CASAGEVTQYF
>TRBD2|TRBV29-1|NA|TRBJ2-1
TGCAGCGACGGACTAGCGGGAATAGGGAGCTCCTACAATGAGCAGTTCTTC
CSDGLAGIGSSYNEQFF
>TRBD1|TRBV24-1|NA|TRBJ2-2
TGTGCCACCAGTGACCGGGACAGGGGGGACCGGGAGCTGTTTTTT
CATSDRDRGDRELFF
>TRBD2|TRBV6-2/TRBV6-3|few|TRBJ2-7
TGTGCCAGCAGATCCGGGACTAGCGACTACGAGCAGTACTTC
CASRSGTSDYEQYF
>TRBD1|TRBV5-1|NA|TRBJ2-4
TGCGCCAGCAGCTTATCCGACAGGGGTACGGCCAAAAACATTCAGTACTTC
CASSLSDRGTAKNIQYF
>NA|TRBV7-8|NA|TRBJ2-3
TGTGCCAGCAGCTTCAGGGCAGGCAAGTCCACAGATACGCAGTATTTT
CASSFRAGKSTDTQYF
>NA|TRBV2|NA|TRBJ2-1
TGTGCCAGCAGTGAATCTTCGAGGGAACCCGAGCAGTTCTTC
CASSESSREPEQFF
>NA|TRBV6-1|NA|TRBJ2-3
TGTGCCAGCAGTGCTGGGGCGGTTGGGGCAGATACGCAGTATTTT
CASSAGAVGADTQYF
>TRBD2|TRBV10-3|few|TRBJ2-4
TGTGCCATCAGGCCCACTAGCGGAAACATTCAGTACTTC
CAIRPTSGNIQYF
>NA|TRBV20-1|many|TRBJ2-1
TGCAGTGCTAGAGAAGAGTACCCAGATGAGCAGTTCTTC
CSAREEYPDEQFF
>TRBD1|TRBV5-1|NA|TRBJ2-7
TGCGCCAGCAGCTTGTGGCAGACAGGGGAGAGGTACGAGCAGTACTTC
CASSLWQTGERYEQYF
>NA|TRBV6-2/TRBV6-3|NA|TRBJ2-3
TGTGCCAGCAGTTACTCTATGCGGGGCGGGAGCACAGATACGCAGTATTTT
CASSYSMRGGSTDTQYF
>NA|TRBV5-1|NA|TRBJ2-1
TGCGCCAGCAGCCCATGGACACTTCGGTCTACGGACAATGAGCAGTTCTTC
CASSPWTLRSTDNEQFF
>NA|TRBV3-1|NA|TRBJ2-7
TGTGCCAGCAGCCAGGGCAGGTCCCCGGTTTACGAGCAGTACTTC
CASSQGRSPVYEQYF
>NA|TRBV24-1|NA|TRBJ2-1
TGTGCCACCAGTGACGGGACATCATCCTACAATGAGCAGTTCTTC
CATSDGTSSYNEQFF
>NA|TRBV30|once|TRBJ1-5
TGTGCCTGGGGGGTTAGAGGGGCTCAGCCCCAGCATTTT
CAWGVRGAQPQHF
>NA|TRBV5-1|NA|TRBJ2-1
TGCGCCAGCAGCTTGGCCTTGGGGGAGGTGCACAATGAGCAGTTCTTC
CASSLALGEVHNEQFF
>TRBD1|TRBV29-1|few|TRBJ2-1
TGCAGCGCGACTCGACAGGGTTACAATGAGCAGTTCTTC
CSATRQGYNEQFF
>NA|TRBV7-6|few|TRBJ2-3
TGTGCCAGCAGCTCACTGACCGGCCGCACAGATACGCAGTATTTT
CASSSLTGRTDTQYF